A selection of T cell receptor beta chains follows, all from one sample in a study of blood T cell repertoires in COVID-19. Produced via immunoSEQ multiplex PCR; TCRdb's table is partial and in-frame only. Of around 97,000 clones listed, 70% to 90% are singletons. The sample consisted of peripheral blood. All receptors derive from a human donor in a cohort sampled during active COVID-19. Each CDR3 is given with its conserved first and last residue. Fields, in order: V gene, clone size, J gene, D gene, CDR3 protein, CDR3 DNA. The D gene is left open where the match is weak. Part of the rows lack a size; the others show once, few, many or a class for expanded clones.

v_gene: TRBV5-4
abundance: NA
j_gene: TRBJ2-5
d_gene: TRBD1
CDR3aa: CASSRGQPIQETQYF
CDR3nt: TGTGCCAGCAGCCGGGGACAGCCGATCCAAGAGACCCAGTACTTC

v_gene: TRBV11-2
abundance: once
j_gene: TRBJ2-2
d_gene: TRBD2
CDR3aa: CASSLSLLAGGGSTGELFF
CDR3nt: TGTGCCAGCAGCTTATCCCTGCTAGCGGGGGGCGGTAGCACCGGGGAGCTGTTTTTT

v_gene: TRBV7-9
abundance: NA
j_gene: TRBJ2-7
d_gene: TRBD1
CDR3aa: CASSSQGAGEQYF
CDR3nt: TGTGCCAGCAGCTCACAGGGGGCGGGGGAGCAGTACTTC

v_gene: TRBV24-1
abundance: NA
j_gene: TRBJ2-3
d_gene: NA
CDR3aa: CATSDPGGDTQYF
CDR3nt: TGTGCCACCAGTGACCCCGGCGGCGATACGCAGTATTTT

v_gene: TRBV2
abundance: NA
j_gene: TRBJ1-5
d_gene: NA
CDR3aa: CASRYRVGSNQPQHF
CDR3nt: TGTGCCAGCAGATACAGGGTTGGTAGCAATCAGCCCCAGCATTTT

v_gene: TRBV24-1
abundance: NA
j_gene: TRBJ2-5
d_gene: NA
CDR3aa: CATFSSVETQYF
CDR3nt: TGTGCCACTTTTTCTAGCGTTGAGACCCAGTACTTC

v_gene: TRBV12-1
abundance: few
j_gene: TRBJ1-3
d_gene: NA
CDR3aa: CASSFGTGMNQSGNTIYF
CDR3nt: TGTGCCAGCAGCTTTGGAACAGGGATGAATCAGAGTGGAAACACCATATATTTT

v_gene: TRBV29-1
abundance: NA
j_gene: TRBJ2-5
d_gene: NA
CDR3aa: CSVTDVTQYF
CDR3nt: TGCAGCGTCACAGATGTGACCCAGTACTTC

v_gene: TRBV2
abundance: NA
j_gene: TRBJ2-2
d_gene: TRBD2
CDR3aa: CASGGLAVGTGELFF
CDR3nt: TGTGCCAGCGGAGGACTAGCGGTGGGAACCGGGGAGCTGTTTTTT

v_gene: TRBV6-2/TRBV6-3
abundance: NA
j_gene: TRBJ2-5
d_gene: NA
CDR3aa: CASSYGSGVGQETQYF
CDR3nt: TGTGCCAGCAGTTATGGTAGCGGAGTGGGGCAAGAGACCCAGTACTTC

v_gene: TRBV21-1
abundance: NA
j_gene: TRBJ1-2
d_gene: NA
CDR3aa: CASSKLDRGNYGYTF
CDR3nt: TGTGCCAGCAGCAAATTAGACAGGGGGAACTATGGCTACACCTTC

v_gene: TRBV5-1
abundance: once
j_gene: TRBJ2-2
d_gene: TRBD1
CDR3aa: CASSLTGLKTGELFF
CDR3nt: TGCGCCAGCAGCCTGACAGGGTTAAAGACCGGGGAGCTGTTTTTT

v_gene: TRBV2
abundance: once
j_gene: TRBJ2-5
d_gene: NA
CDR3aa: CASSSLEGGGETQYF
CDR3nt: TGTGCCAGCAGTTCCCTGGAGGGAGGTGGTGAGACCCAGTACTTC

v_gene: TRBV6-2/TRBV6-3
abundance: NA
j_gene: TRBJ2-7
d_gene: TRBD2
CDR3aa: CASSPGLAGGSYEQYF
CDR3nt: TGTGCCAGCAGTCCGGGACTAGCGGGCGGCTCCTACGAGCAGTACTTC

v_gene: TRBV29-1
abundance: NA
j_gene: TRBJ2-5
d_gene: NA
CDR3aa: CSVVQLQETQYF
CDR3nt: TGCAGCGTTGTACAGCTCCAAGAGACCCAGTACTTC

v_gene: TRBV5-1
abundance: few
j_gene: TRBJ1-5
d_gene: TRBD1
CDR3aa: CASSTGTGDQHF
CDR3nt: TGCGCCAGCAGCACCGGGACAGGGGACCAGCATTTT

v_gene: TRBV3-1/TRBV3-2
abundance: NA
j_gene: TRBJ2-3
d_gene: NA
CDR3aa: CASSQEGTYSTDTQYF
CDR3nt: TGTGCCAGCAGCCAAGAGGGGACATATAGCACAGATACGCAGTATTTT

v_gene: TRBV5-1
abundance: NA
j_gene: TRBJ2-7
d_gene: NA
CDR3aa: CASSSIDSPYEQYF
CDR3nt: TGCGCCAGCAGTTCAATCGACAGTCCCTACGAGCAGTACTTC

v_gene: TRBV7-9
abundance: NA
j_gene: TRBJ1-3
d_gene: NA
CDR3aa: CASSLAGGISGNTIYF
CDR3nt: TGTGCCAGCAGCTTAGCAGGAGGGATCTCTGGAAACACCATATATTTT

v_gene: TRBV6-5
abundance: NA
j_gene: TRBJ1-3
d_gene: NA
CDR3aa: CASSLTGTPAGNTIYF
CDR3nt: TGTGCCAGCAGTTTGACCGGGACACCGGCCGGAAACACCATATATTTT

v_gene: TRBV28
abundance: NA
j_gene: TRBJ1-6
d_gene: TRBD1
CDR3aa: CASSKGQGLNNSPLHF
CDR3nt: TGTGCCAGCAGTAAGGGACAGGGGCTGAATAATTCACCCCTCCACTTT

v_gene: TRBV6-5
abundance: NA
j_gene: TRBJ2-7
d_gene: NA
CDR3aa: CASSSPARRDEQYF
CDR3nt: TGTGCCAGCAGTTCTCCAGCGAGACGGGACGAGCAGTACTTC

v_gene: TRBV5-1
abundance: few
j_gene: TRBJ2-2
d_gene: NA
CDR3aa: CASSPGLGTGELFF
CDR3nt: TGCGCCAGCAGCCCAGGCCTGGGTACCGGGGAGCTGTTTTTT

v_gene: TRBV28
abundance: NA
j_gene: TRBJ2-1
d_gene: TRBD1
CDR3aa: CASSLVGTGNYNEQFF
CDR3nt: TGTGCCAGCAGTTTGGTCGGGACAGGGAACTACAATGAGCAGTTCTTC

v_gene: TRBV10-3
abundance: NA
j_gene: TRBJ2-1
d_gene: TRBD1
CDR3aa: CAISRQGSSDEQFF
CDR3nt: TGTGCCATTTCCCGACAGGGTTCTTCCGATGAGCAGTTCTTC

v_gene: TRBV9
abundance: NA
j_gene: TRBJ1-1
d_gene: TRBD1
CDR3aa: CASSAGQGTEAFF
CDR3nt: TGTGCCAGCAGCGCGGGACAGGGGACTGAAGCTTTCTTT

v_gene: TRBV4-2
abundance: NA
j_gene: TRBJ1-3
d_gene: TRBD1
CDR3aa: CASSHPYTGGSGNTIYF
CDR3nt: TGTGCCAGCAGCCATCCTTATACAGGGGGCTCAGGAAACACCATATATTTT

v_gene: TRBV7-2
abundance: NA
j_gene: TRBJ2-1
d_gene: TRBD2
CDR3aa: CASSPHSGTSGTNEQFF
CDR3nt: TGTGCCAGCAGCCCCCATTCGGGAACTAGCGGGACCAATGAGCAGTTCTTC

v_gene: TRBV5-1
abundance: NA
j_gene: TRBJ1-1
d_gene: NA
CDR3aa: CASTLSASGGEAFF
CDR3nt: TGCGCCAGCACCCTCTCAGCATCAGGAGGAGAAGCTTTCTTT

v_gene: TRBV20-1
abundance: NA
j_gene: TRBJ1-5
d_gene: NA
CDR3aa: CSASIPGGNQPQHF
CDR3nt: TGCAGTGCTAGTATCCCAGGGGGCAATCAGCCCCAGCATTTT

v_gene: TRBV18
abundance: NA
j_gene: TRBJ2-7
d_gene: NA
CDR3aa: CASSPPVRGLTYEQYF
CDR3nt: TGTGCCAGCTCACCACCGGTCCGGGGGTTAACCTACGAGCAGTACTTC

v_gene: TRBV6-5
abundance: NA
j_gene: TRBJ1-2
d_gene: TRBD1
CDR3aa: CATNGQGRYTF
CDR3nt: TGTGCCACTAACGGACAGGGGCGGTACACCTTC

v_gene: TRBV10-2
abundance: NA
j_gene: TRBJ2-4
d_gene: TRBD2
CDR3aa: CASSEWGGDIQYF
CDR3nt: TGCGCCAGCAGTGAGTGGGGGGGGGACATTCAGTACTTC

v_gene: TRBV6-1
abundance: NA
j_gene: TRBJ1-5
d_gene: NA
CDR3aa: CASSDIIGVHSNQPQHF
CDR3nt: TGTGCCAGCAGTGACATTATTGGAGTCCATAGCAATCAGCCCCAGCATTTT

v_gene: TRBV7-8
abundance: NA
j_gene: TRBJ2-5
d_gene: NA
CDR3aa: CASSFPDGVTQYF
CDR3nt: TGTGCCAGCAGCTTCCCGGACGGGGTGACCCAGTACTTC

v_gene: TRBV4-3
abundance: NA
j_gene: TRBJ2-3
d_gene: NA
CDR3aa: CASSQGRSLDTQYF
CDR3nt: TGCGCCAGCAGCCAGGGCCGGTCTTTGGATACGCAGTATTTT

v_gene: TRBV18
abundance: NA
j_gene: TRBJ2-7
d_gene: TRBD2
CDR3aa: CASSPGTTSYEQYF
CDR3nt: TGTGCCAGCTCACCTGGGACTACCTCCTACGAGCAGTACTTC

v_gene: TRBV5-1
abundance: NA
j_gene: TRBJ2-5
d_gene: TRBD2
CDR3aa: CASSSATSGRLQSETQYF
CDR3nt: TGCGCCAGCAGCTCGGCGACTAGCGGGAGACTCCAATCCGAGACCCAGTACTTC

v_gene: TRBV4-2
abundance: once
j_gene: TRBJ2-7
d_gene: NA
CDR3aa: CASSSHSGSSGGEQYF
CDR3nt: TGTGCCAGCAGCTCTCACTCAGGGTCTTCCGGGGGCGAGCAGTACTTC

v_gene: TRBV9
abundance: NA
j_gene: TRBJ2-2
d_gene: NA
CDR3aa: CASSVSGNTGELFF
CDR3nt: TGTGCCAGCAGCGTATCCGGGAACACCGGGGAGCTGTTTTTT

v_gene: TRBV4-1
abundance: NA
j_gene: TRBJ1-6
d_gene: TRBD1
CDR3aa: CASSQGGQGISPLHF
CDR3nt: TGCGCCAGCAGCCAAGGCGGACAGGGGATTTCACCCCTCCACTTT

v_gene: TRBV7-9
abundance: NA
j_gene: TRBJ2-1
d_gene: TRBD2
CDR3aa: CASSLDLTSGGRNEQFF
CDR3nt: TGTGCCAGCAGCTTAGACCTGACTAGCGGGGGAAGGAATGAGCAGTTCTTC

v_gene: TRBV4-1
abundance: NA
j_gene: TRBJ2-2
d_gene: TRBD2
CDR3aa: CASSQRGTRGNWELFF
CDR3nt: TGCGCCAGCAGCCAAAGAGGGACTAGGGGAAACTGGGAGCTGTTTTTT

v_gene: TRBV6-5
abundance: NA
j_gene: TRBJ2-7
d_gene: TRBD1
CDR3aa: CASRRTGSYEQYF
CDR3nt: TGTGCCAGCAGGAGGACAGGGTCCTACGAGCAGTACTTC

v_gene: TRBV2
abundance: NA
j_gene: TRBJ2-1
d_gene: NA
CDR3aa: CASSEGRALSEQFF
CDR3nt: TGTGCCAGCAGTGAAGGCAGGGCGCTGTCTGAGCAGTTCTTC

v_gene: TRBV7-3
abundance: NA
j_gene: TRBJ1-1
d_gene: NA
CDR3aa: CASSLNSGNTEAFF
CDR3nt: TGTGCCAGCAGCTTAAATTCAGGGAACACTGAAGCTTTCTTT

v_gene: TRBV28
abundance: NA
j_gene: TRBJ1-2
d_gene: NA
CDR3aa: CASISTSEGGYTF
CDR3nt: TGCGCCAGCATTAGCACGTCGGAGGGTGGCTACACCTTC

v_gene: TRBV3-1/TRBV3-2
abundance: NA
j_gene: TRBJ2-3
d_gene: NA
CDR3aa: CASSQDQRWSQGITDTQYF
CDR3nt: TGTGCCAGCAGCCAGGATCAAAGATGGTCTCAGGGGATCACAGATACGCAGTATTTT

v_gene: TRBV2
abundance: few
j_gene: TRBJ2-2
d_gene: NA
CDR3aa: CASSERNTGELFF
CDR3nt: TGTGCCAGCAGTGAGAGGAACACCGGGGAGCTGTTTTTT

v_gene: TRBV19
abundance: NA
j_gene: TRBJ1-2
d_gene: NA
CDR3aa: CASSIQSDYGYTF
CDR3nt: TGTGCCAGTAGTATCCAATCGGACTATGGCTACACCTTC